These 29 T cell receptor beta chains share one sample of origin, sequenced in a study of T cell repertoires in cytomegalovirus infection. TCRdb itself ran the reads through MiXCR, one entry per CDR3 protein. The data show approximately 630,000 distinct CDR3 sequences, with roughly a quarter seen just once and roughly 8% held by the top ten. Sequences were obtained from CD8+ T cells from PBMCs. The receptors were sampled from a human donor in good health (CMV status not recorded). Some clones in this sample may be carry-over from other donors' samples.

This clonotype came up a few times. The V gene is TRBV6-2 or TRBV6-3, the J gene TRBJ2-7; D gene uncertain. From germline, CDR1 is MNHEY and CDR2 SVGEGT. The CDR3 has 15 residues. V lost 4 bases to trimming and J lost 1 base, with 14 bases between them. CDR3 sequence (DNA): TGTGCCAGCAGTTTTGGACCCCTAGGATCCTACGAGCAGTACGTC. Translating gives CASSFGPLGSYEQYV.

In nucleotides, the CDR3 is TGCAGTGCTCTTGACAGCCTGAGCTCTGGAAACACCATATATTTT. This translates into CSALDSLSSGNTIYF. V and J are TRBV20-1 and TRBJ1-3; D is possibly TRBD1 (5 bases). CDR1 is DFQATT, CDR2 SNEGSKA, per germline (reference sequence). The CDR3 length is 15 residues. V was pared by 5 bases and J by 0 bases, with 14 bases between.

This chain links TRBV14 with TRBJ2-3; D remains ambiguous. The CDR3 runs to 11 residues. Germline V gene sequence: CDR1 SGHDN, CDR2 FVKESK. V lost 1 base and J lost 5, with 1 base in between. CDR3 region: CASSQVDTQYF. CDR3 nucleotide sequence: TGTGCCAGCAGCCAAGTAGATACGCAGTATTTT.

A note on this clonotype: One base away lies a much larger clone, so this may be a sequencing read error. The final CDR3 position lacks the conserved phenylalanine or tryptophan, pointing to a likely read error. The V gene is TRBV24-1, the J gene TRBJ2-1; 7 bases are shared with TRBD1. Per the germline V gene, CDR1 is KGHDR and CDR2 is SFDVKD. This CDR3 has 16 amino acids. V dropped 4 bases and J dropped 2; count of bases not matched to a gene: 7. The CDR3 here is CATSDHRQGAYNEQFS. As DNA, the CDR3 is TGTGCCACCAGTGACCACAGACAGGGCGCCTACAATGAGCAGTTCTCC.

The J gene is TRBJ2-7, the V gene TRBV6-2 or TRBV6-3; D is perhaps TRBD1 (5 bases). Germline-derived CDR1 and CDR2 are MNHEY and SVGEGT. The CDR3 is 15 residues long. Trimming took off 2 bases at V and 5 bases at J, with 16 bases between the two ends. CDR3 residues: CASSYGVSEGDEQYF. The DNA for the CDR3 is TGTGCCAGCAGTTACGGGGTCAGCGAAGGGGACGAGCAGTACTTC.

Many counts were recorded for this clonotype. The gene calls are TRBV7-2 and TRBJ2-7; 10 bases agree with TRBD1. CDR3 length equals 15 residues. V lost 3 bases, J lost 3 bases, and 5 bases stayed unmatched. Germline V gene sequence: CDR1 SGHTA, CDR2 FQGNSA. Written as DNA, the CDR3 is TGTGCCAGCAGCTTTGACAGGGGGCAATACTACGAGCAGTACTTC. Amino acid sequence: CASSFDRGQYYEQYF.

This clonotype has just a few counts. CDR3 sequence reads: CASSPRDRLSYEQYF. CDR3 nucleotides: TGTGCCAGCAGCCCCCGGGACAGGCTGTCCTACGAGCAGTACTTC. The chain couples TRBV7-9 to TRBJ2-7, with 8 bases lining up with TRBD1. From germline, CDR1 is SEHNR and CDR2 FQNEAQ (reference sequence). V lost 5 bases, J lost 1 base, and 7 bases stayed unmatched. This CDR3 region has 15 residues.

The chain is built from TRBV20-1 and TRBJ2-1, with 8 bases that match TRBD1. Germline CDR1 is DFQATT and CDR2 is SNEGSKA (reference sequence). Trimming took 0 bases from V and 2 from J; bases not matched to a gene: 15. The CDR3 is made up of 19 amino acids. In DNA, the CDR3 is TGCAGTGCTAGAGATCTGGACAGGGTGGCGCGAACCCCCTACAATGAGCAGTTCTTC. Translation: CSARDLDRVARTPYNEQFF.

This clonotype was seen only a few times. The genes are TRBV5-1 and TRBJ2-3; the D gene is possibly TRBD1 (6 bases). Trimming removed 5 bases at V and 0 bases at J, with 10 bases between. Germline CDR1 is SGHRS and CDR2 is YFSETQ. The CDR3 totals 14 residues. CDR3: CASSAGVSTDTQYF. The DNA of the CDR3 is TGCGCCAGCAGTGCAGGGGTGAGCACAGATACGCAGTATTTT.

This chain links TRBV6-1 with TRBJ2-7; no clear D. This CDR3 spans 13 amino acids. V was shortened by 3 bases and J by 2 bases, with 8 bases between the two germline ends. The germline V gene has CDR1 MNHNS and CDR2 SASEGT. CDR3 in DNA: TGTGCCAGCAGTGAGTTAGTCACCTACGAGCAGTACGTC. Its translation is CASSELVTYEQYV.

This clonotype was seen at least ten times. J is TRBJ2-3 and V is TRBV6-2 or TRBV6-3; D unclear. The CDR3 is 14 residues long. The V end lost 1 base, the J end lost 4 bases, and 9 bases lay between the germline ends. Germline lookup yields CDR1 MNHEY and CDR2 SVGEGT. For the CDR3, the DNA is TGTGCCAGCAGTTACTTGGTCCCCGCAGATACGCAGTATTTT. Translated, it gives CASSYLVPADTQYF.

CDR3 nucleotides: TGTGCCACCAGTGATGACCTGGGACTAGCGGGGGGGCTTACAGATACGCAGTATTTT. Its translation: CATSDDLGLAGGLTDTQYF. The V and J genes are TRBV24-1 and TRBJ2-3; 16 nucleotides align to TRBD2. The CDR3 runs 19 residues. In germline, CDR1 is KGHDR, CDR2 SFDVKD. The V segment lost 3 bases and the J segment 3 bases; nucleotides outside the gene matches: 8.

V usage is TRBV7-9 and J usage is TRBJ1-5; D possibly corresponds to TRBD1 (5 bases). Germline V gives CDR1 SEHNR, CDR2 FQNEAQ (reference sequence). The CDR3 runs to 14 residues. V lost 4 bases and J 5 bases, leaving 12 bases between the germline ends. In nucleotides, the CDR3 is TGTGCCAGCAGCTCGCCAGGGCGTGATCAGCCCCAGCATTTT. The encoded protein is CASSSPGRDQPQHF.

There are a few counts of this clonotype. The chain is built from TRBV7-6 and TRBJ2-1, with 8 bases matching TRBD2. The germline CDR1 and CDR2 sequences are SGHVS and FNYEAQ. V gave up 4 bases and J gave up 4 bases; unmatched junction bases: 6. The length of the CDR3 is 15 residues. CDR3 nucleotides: TGTGCCAGCAGCTCTCGGGGGGGCGGGTACAATGAGCAGTTCTTC. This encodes CASSSRGGGYNEQFF. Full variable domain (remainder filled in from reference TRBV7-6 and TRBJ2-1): GAGVSQSPRYKVTKRGQDVALRCDPISGHVSLYWYRQALGQGPEFLTYFNYEAQQDKSGLPNDRFSAERPEGSISTLTIQRTEQRDSAMYRCASSSRGGGYNEQFFGPGTRLTVL.

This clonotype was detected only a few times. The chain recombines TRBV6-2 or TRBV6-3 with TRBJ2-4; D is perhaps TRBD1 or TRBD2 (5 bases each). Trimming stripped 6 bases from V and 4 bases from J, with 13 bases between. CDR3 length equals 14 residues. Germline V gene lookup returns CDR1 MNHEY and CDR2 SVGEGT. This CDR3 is CASSGDGRKNIQYF. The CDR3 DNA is TGTGCCAGCAGCGGGGACGGCCGAAAAAACATTCAGTACTTC.

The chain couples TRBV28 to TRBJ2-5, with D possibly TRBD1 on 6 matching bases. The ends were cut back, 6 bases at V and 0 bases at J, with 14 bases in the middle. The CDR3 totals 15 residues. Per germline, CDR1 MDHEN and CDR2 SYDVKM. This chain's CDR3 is CASSRTAKYQETQYF. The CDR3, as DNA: TGTGCCAGCAGCAGGACAGCGAAGTACCAAGAGACCCAGTACTTC.

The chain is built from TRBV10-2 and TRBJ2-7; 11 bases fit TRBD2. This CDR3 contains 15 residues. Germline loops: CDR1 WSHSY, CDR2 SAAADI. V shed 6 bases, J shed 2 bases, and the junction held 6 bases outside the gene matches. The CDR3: CASRNLSGGAYEQYF. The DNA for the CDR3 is TGCGCCAGCAGAAACCTTAGCGGGGGGGCCTACGAGCAGTACTTC.

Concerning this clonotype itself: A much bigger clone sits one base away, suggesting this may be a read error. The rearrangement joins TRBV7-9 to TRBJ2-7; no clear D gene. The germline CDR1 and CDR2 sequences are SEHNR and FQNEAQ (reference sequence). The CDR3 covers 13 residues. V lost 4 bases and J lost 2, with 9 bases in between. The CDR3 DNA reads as TGTGCCAGCAGCTCGATTGAACCCTACGAGCAGTACTTC. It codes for CASSSIEPYEQYF.

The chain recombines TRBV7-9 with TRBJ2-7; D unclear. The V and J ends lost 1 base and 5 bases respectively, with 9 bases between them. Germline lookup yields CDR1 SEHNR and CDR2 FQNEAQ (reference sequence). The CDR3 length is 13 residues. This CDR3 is CASSLVGQDEQYF. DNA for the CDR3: TGTGCCAGCAGCTTAGTGGGCCAGGACGAGCAGTACTTC.

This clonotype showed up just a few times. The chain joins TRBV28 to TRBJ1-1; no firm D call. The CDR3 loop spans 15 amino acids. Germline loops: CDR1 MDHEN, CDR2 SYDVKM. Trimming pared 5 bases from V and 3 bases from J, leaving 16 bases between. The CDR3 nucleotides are TGTGCCAGCAGTCCCTTGAAGGGTTTGTACACTGAAGCTTTCTTT. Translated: CASSPLKGLYTEAFF.

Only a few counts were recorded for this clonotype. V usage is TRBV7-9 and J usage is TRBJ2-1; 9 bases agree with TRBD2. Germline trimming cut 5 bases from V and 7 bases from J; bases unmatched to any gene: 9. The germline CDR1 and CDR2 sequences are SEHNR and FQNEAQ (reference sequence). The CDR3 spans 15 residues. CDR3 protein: CASSRSGGQLNEQFF. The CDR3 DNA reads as TGTGCCAGCAGCCGTAGCGGGGGCCAATTGAATGAGCAGTTCTTC.

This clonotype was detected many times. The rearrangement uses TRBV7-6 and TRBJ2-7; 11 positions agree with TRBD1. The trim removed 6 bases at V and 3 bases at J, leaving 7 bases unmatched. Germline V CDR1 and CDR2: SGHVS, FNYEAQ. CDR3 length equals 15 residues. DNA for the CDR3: TGTGCCAGCAGACAGACCGGGACAGGGGGCTACGAGCAGTACTTC. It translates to CASRQTGTGGYEQYF.

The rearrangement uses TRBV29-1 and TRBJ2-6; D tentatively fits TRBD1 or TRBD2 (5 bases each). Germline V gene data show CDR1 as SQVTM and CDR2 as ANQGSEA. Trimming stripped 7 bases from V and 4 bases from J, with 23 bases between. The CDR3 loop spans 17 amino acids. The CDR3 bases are TGCAGCGCTGTCCTCGGGACGCCTCCGATCGGGGCCAACGTCCTGACTTTC. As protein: CSAVLGTPPIGANVLTF.

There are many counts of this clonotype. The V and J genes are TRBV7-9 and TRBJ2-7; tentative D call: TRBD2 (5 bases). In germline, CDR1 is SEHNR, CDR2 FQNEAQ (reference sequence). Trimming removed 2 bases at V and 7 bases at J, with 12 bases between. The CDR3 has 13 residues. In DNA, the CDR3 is TGTGCCAGCAGCTTACCTTTCCCGGGGGAGCAGTACGTC. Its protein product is CASSLPFPGEQYV.

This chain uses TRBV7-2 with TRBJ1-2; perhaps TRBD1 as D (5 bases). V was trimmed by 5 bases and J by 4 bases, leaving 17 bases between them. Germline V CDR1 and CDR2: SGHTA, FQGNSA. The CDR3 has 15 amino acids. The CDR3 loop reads CASSPRDAFVYGYTF. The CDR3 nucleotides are TGTGCCAGCAGCCCCCGGGACGCCTTTGTCTATGGCTACACCTTC. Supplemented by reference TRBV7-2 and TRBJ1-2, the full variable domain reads GAGVSQSPSNKVTEKGKDVELRCDPISGHTALYWYRQSLGQGLEFLIYFQGNSAPDKSGLPSDRFSAERTGGSVSTLTIQRTQQEDSAVYLCASSPRDAFVYGYTFGSGTRLTVV.

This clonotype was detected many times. CDR3 coding DNA: TGTGCCAGCAGCTCCCCCACGACCGAATATACGCAGTATTTT. It translates to CASSSPTTEYTQYF. The chain carries TRBV7-8 and TRBJ2-3; D gene unclear. Germline lookup yields CDR1 SGHVS and CDR2 FQNEAQ. V shed 4 bases and J shed 7 bases, with 15 bases lying between them. The CDR3 covers 14 residues.

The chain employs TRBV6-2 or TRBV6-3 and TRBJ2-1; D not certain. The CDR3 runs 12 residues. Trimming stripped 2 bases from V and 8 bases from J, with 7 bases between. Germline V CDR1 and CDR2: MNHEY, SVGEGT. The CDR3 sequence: CASSYLDYEQFF. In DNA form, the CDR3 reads TGTGCCAGCAGTTACCTAGACTATGAGCAGTTCTTC.

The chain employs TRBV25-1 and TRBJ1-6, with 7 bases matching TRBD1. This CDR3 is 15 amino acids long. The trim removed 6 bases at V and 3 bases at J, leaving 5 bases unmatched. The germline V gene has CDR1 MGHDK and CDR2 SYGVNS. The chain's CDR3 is CASSQGVLYNSPLHF. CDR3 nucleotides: TGTGCCAGCAGCCAGGGGGTACTCTATAATTCACCCCTCCACTTT.

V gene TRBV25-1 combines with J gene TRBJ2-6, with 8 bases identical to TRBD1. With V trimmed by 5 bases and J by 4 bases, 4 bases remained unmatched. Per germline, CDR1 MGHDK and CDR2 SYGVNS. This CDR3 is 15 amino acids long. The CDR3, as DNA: TGTGCCAGCAGTACGACAGGGGCAGGGGCCAACGTCCTGACTTTC. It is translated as CASSTTGAGANVLTF. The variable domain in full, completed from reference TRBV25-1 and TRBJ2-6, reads EADIYQTPRYLVIGTGKKITLECSQTMGHDKMYWYQQDPGMELHLIHYSYGVNSTEKGDLSSESTVSRIRTEHFPLTLESARPSHTSQYLCASSTTGAGANVLTFGAGSRLTVL.